The clone carrying this TCR beta chain appeared many times. All sequencing subjects had displayed CD8+CD57+ cell expansion on flow cytometry. The sample comes from a study of CD8+CD57+ T cells in acquired aplastic anemia. Template material for TCR beta VDJ and CDR3 profiling consisted of genomic DNA. Each CDR3 protein is one row after TCRdb ran MiXCR on the reads. The sample holds roughly 500,000 distinct CDR3 sequences, approximately 32% seen once. The CDR3 sequence is 14 residues long. CDR1 is SGHKS, CDR2 YYEKEE, per germline (reference sequence). V was cut by 4 bases and J by 3 bases, with 13 bases left in between.

The gene calls are TRBV5-5 and TRBJ1-2; D unresolved. The sample taken for sequencing was sorted CD4+, CD8+, or CD8+CD57+ T cells (not recorded which) from PBMCs. This TCR was recovered from a human donor with aplastic anemia. CDR3 DNA: TGTGCCAGCAGCCCTGGACTCCAGGACTATGGCTACACCTTC. It translates to CASSPGLQDYGYTF.